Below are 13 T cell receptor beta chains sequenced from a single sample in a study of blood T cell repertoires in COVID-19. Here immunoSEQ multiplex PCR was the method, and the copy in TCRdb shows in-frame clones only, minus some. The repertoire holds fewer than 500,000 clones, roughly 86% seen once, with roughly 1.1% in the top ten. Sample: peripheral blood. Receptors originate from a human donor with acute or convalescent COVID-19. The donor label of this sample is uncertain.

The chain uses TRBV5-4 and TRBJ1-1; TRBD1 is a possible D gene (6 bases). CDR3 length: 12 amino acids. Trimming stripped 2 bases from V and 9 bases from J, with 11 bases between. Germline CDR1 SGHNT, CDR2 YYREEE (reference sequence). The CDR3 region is CASSFQGQQAFF. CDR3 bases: TGTGCCAGCAGCTTCCAGGGGCAACAAGCTTTCTTT.

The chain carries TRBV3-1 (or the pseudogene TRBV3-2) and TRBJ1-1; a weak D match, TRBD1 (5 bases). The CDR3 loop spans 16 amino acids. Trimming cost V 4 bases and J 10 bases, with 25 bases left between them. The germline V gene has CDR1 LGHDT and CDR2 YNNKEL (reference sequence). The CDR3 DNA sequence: TGTGCCAGCAGCCCCCGCTCGATCCGGGACTCGGTGGCAGCTTTCTTT. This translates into CASSPRSIRDSVAAFF.

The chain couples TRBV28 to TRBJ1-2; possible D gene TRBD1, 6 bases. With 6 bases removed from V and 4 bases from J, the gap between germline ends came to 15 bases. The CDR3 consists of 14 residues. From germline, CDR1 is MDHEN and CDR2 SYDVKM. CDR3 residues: CASRPQGVGYGYTF. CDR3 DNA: TGTGCCAGCAGGCCACAGGGAGTGGGCTATGGCTACACCTTC.

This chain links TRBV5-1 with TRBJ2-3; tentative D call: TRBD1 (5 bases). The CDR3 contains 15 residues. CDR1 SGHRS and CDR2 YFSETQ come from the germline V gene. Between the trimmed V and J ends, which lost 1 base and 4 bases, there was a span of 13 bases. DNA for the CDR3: TGCGCCAGCAGCTTGAGGTCGCAGGGTGCAGATACGCAGTATTTT. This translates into CASSLRSQGADTQYF. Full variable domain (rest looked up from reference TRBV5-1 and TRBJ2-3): KAGVTQTPRYLIKTRGQQVTLSCSPISGHRSVSWYQQTPGQGLQFLFEYFSETQRNKGNFPGRFSGRQFSNSRSEMNVSTLELGDSALYLCASSLRSQGADTQYFGPGTRLTVL.

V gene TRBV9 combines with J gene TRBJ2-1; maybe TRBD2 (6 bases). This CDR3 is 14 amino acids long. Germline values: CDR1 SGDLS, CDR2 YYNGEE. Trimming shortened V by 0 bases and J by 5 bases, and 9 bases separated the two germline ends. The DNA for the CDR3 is TGTGCCAGCAGCGTAGGATCTAGCGACAATGAGCAGTTCTTC. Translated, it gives CASSVGSSDNEQFF.

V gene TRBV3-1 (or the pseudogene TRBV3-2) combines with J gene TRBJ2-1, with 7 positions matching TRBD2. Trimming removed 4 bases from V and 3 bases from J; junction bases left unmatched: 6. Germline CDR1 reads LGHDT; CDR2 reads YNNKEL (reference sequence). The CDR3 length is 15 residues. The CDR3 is CASSLRLADYNEQFF. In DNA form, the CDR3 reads TGTGCCAGCAGCCTACGGCTAGCGGACTACAATGAGCAGTTCTTC.

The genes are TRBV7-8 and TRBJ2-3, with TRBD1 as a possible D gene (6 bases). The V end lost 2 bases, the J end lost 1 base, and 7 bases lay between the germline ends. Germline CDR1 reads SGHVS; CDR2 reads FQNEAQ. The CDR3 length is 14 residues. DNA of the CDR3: TGTGCCAGCAGCTTAACAGGGCGCACAGATACGCAGTATTTT. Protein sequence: CASSLTGRTDTQYF.

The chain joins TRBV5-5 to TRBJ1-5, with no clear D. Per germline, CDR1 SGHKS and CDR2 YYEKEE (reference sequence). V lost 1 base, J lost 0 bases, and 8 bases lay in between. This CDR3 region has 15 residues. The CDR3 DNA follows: TGTGCCAGCAGCTTGACGCGTTATAGCAATCAGCCCCAGCATTTT. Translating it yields CASSLTRYSNQPQHF. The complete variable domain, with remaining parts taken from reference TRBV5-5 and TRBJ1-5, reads DAGVTQSPTHLIKTRGQQVTLRCSPISGHKSVSWYQQVLGQGPQFIFQYYEKEERGRGNFPDRFSARQFPNYSSELNVNALLLGDSALYLCASSLTRYSNQPQHFGDGTRLSIL.

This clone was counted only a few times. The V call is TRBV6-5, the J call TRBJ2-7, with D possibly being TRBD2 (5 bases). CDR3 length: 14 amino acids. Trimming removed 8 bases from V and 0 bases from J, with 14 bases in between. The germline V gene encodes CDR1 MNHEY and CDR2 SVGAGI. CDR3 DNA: TGTGCCAGCCTCGCCCCGGGAATCTCCTACGAGCAGTACTTC. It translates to CASLAPGISYEQYF.

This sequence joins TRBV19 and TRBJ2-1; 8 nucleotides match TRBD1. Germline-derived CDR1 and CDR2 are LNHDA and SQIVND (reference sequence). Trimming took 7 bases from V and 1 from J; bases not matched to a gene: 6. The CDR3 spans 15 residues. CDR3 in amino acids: CASIGTGQSYNEQFF. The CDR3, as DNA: TGTGCCAGTATAGGGACAGGTCAGTCCTACAATGAGCAGTTCTTC.

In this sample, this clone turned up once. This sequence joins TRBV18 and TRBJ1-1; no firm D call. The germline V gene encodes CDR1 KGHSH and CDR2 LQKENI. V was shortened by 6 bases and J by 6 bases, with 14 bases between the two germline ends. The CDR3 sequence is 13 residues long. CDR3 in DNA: TGTGCCAGCTCCCCCCTTGGAGCGGCTGAAGCTTTCTTT. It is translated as CASSPLGAAEAFF. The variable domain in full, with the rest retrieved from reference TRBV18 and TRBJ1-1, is NAGVMQNPRHLVRRRGQEARLRCSPMKGHSHVYWYRQLPEEGLKFMVYLQKENIIDESGMPKERFSAEFPKEGPSILRIQQVVRGDSAAYFCASSPLGAAEAFFGQGTRLTVV.

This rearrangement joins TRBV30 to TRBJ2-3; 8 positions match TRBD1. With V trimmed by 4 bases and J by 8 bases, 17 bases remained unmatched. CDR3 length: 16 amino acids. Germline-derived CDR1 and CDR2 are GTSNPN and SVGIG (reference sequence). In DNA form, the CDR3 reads TGTGCCTGGAACATCGGGACAGGTGGGGGGAAGGGTACGCAGTATTTT. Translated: CAWNIGTGGGKGTQYF.

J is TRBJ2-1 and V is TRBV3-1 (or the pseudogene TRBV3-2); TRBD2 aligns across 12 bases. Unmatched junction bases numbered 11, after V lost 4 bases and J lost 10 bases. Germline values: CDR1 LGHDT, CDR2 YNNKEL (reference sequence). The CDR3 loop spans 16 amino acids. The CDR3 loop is CASSPELAGGTTEQFF. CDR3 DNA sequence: TGTGCCAGCAGCCCGGAACTAGCGGGGGGTACTACGGAGCAGTTCTTC.